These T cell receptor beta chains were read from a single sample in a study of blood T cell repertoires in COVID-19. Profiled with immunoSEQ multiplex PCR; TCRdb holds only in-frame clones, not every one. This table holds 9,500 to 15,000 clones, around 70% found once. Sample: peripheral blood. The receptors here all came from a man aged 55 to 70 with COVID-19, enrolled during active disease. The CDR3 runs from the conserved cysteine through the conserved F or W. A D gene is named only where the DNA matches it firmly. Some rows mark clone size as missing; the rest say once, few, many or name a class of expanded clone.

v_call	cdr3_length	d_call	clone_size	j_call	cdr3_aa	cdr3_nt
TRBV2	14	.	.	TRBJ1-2	CASRDLQAFYGYTF	TGTGCCAGCAGGGATTTACAGGCTTTCTATGGCTACACCTTC
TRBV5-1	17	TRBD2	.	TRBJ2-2	CASSGGRRGRVTGELFF	TGCGCCAGCAGCGGAGGACGGCGCGGGAGGGTCACCGGGGAGCTGTTTTTT
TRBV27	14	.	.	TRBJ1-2	CASSLLGREEGYTF	TGTGCCAGCAGTTTACTCGGCAGGGAAGAAGGCTACACCTTC
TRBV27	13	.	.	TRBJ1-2	CASSLEGLGGYTF	TGTGCCAGCAGTTTGGAGGGATTGGGCGGCTACACCTTC
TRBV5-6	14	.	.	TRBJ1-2	CASSLVAGAGGYTF	TGTGCCAGCAGCTTGGTTGCGGGGGCCGGTGGCTACACCTTC
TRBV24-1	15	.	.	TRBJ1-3	CATSDSRSSGNTIYF	TGTGCCACCAGTGATTCGCGAAGCTCTGGAAACACCATATATTTT
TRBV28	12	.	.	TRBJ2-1	CASSRRDNEQFF	TGTGCCAGCAGTCGCAGGGACAATGAGCAGTTCTTC
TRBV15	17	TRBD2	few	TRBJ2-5	CATSRSQTSRYQETQYF	TGTGCCACCAGCAGAAGCCAGACTAGCAGGTACCAAGAGACCCAGTACTTC
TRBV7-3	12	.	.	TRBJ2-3	CASSYPGDTQYF	TGTGCCAGCAGCTACCCCGGAGATACGCAGTATTTT
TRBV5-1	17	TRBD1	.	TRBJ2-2	CASSYRTGGVRTGELFF	TGCGCCAGCAGCTACCGGACAGGGGGGGTTCGTACCGGGGAGCTGTTTTTT
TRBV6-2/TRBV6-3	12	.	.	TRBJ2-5	CASSSPGETQYF	TGTGCCAGCAGTTCGCCGGGGGAGACCCAGTACTTC
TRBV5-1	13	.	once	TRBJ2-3	CASSPYRTDTQYF	TGCGCCAGCAGCCCCTATCGCACAGATACGCAGTATTTT
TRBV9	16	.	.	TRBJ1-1	CASSVGHPEAGTEAFF	TGTGCCAGCAGCGTAGGTCACCCTGAAGCGGGGACTGAAGCTTTCTTT
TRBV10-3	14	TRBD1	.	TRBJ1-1	CAIKGQGEYTEAFF	TGTGCCATCAAGGGACAGGGGGAATACACTGAAGCTTTCTTT
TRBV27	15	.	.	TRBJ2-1	CASTGSHTAYNEQFF	TGTGCCAGCACCGGGTCCCACACGGCTTACAATGAGCAGTTCTTC
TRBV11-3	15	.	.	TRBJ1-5	CASSLDSYSNQPQHF	TGTGCCAGCAGCTTGGACAGCTATAGCAATCAGCCCCAGCATTTT
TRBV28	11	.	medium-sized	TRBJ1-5	CASADNQPQHF	TGTGCCTCAGCGGACAATCAGCCCCAGCATTTT
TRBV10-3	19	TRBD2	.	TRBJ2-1	CAISVITSGGPPSYNEQFF	TGTGCCATCAGTGTAATAACTAGCGGGGGGCCCCCCTCCTACAATGAGCAGTTCTTC
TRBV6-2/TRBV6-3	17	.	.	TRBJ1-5	CASSYSMEDYSNQPQHF	TGTGCCAGCAGTTACTCGATGGAGGATTATAGCAATCAGCCCCAGCATTTT
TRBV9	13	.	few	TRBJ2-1	CASTDLRVHEQFF	TGTGCCAGCACGGATCTCAGGGTCCATGAGCAGTTCTTC
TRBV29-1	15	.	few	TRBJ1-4	CSVEDRGAAGEKLFF	TGCAGCGTTGAAGATCGCGGAGCGGCCGGGGAAAAACTGTTTTTT
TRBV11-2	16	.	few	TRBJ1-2	CASSLDRGGWDYGYTF	TGTGCCAGCAGCTTAGATAGGGGGGGCTGGGACTATGGCTACACCTTC
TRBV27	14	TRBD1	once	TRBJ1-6	CASSSDRARLTLHF	TGTGCCAGCAGCTCTGACAGGGCCCGCCTCACCCTCCACTTT
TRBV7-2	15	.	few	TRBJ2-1	CASSPTPGAYNEQFF	TGTGCCAGCAGCCCCACCCCCGGGGCCTACAATGAGCAGTTCTTC
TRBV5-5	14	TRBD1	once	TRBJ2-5	CASSQGQGRQTQYF	TGTGCCAGCAGCCAGGGACAGGGAAGGCAGACCCAGTACTTC
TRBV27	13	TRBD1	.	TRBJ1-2	CASRGTGVYGYTF	TGTGCCAGCAGGGGGACAGGGGTTTATGGCTACACCTTC
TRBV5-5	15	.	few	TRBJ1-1	CASSLEWRRDTEAFF	TGTGCCAGCAGCTTGGAGTGGAGGAGGGACACTGAAGCTTTCTTT